Listed here is a single T cell receptor (beta chain). Its antigen is undetermined. CDR3 size: 16 residues. Germline trimming cut 4 bases from V and 8 bases from J; bases unmatched to any gene: 12. The germline V gene encodes CDR1 SEHNR and CDR2 FQNEAQ (reference sequence). These data belong to a study of T cells in Graves' hyperthyroidism and ophthalmopathy. Whole-study context: Peripheral blood samples were taken at initial diagnosis, prior to any treatment.

Ophthalmopathy patients showed a Clinical Activity Score of at least 3, NOSPECS grade of at least 4 and duration under 3 months. RNA transcripts yielded amplified TCR beta CDR3 regions. During a first-round RT-PCR of the TCR CDR3, the HTBI primer set was used. TCRdb ran MiXCR on the multiplex PCR reads and lists one entry per CDR3 protein. The sample has 300,000 to 500,000 distinct CDR3 sequences; roughly 13% are singletons. Study observations and caveats: Prediction of ophthalmopathy progression came a median roughly 6.7 months pre-onset. Most thyroid clonotypes expanded above 0.001 appeared in blood too.

The chain recombines TRBV7-9 with TRBJ2-1, with 9 bases that match TRBD1. The sequenced material came from blood. This receptor was obtained from a man aged 50 to 60 with Graves' ophthalmopathy. The CDR3 protein is CASSSGPRDRAYEQFF. In DNA, the CDR3 is TGTGCCAGCAGCTCGGGACCCCGGGACAGGGCCTATGAGCAGTTCTTC.